This T cell receptor beta chain was identified in a study of blood T cell repertoires in COVID-19. Looking at the study overall: The study drew acute and convalescent COVID-19 samples from the United States, Italy and Spain. Sources were T cells, B-cell-depleted T cells, or PBMCs; the material itself was cDNA or gDNA.

In the original workflow: It was from reference gene primer amplification that nucleated cell counts were estimated. Profiled with immunoSEQ multiplex PCR; TCRdb holds only in-frame clones, not every one. The V and J calls and clone size come from that table; D and trimming were worked out from the DNA. The sample records about 240,000 clones, 75% to 90% being singletons. The CDR3 totals 13 residues. V was shortened by 2 bases and J by 1 base, with 5 bases between the two germline ends. The germline gives CDR1 KGHSH, CDR2 LQKENI. Those enrolled, adults aged roughly 18 to 95 years, came from about two dozen US areas. On this clone itself: Additional DNA sequences in this sample encode the identical CDR3.

The TCR originated in a woman between 40 and 55 years old with acute COVID-19. The rearrangement links TRBV18 to TRBJ2-5; TRBD2 might be the D (5 bases). Sample: PBMCs or T cells enriched from blood (not recorded which). The CDR3: CASSPGSQETQYF. The CDR3 nucleotides read TGTGCCAGCTCACCAGGGAGCCAAGAGACCCAGTACTTC.